This T cell receptor beta chain was observed in a study of blood T cell repertoires in COVID-19. Study-wide background: Samples came from the United States, Italy and Spain, spanning acute and convalescent COVID-19. Sources were T cells, B-cell-depleted T cells, or PBMCs; the material itself was cDNA or gDNA.

V was shortened by 4 bases and J by 7 bases, with 10 bases between the two germline ends. The germline CDR1 and CDR2 sequences are SEHNR and FQNEAQ (reference sequence). This CDR3 region has 12 residues. The participants were between about 18 and 90 years old and came from some 23 US areas. Per the original methods: Estimates of nucleated cell counts were drawn from the amplification of reference gene primers. Here immunoSEQ multiplex PCR was the method, and the copy in TCRdb shows in-frame clones only, minus some. The V and J calls and clone size were taken over from that table, and D and trimming were inferred from the DNA. The table shows 180,000 or so clones, with over 80% occurring only once.

Material for sequencing was PBMCs or T cells enriched from blood (not recorded which). The receptor comes from a woman aged 55-69 years who had recovered from COVID-19. The chain joins TRBV7-9 to TRBJ1-1; perhaps TRBD1 as D (5 bases). CDR3 DNA sequence: TGTGCCAGCAGCTCCGACAGCTTTGAAGCTTTCTTT. As protein: CASSSDSFEAFF.